The 3 T cell receptor beta chains listed next were all sequenced from one sample in a study of T cells in localized non-small cell lung cancer. The repertoire was sequenced with immunoSEQ multiplex PCR; TCRdb's copy has only in-frame clones and lacks some. The sample records some 25,000 clones, approximately 89% being singletons. The specimen comprised peripheral blood mononuclear cells, sampled before any cancer treatment. All receptors derive from a woman aged 40-69 years with stage III lung adenocarcinoma.

The CDR3 is CASSSAGQMNTEAFF. The CDR3 DNA sequence: TGTGCCAGCAGTTCGGCGGGGCAGATGAACACTGAAGCTTTCTTT. The chain couples TRBV6-6 to TRBJ1-1, with D possibly TRBD1 on 5 matching bases. Germline V lookup: CDR1 MNHNY, CDR2 SVGAGI (reference sequence). The V gene lost 4 bases and the J gene lost 0 bases, with 12 bases spanning the gap. The CDR3 is 15 residues long.

This clone has more than one count but fewer than ten. This rearrangement joins TRBV6-5 to TRBJ2-2; D is unclear. V was trimmed by 6 bases and J by 1 base, leaving 12 bases between them. CDR3 length equals 15 residues. Germline CDR1 is MNHEY and CDR2 is SVGAGI. The CDR3 DNA reads TGTGCCAGCAGCCTCCTTGGCCTGAACACCGGGGAGCTGTTTTTT. Translated, it gives CASSLLGLNTGELFF.

The chain joins TRBV29-1 to TRBJ2-1; D possibly uses TRBD1 or TRBD2 (5 bases each). The ends were cut back, 1 base at V and 9 bases at J, with 16 bases in the middle. CDR1 is SQVTM and CDR2 is ANQGSEA in the germline V gene. The CDR3 has 14 residues. CDR3 sequence reads: CSVEVVGEGVEQFF. CDR3 DNA sequence: TGCAGCGTTGAAGTAGTGGGAGAAGGGGTTGAGCAGTTCTTC.